This TCR beta chain was observed in a study of blood T cell repertoires in COVID-19. Per the original data handling: Reference gene primer amplification in the assay estimated nucleated cell counts. Sequenced by immunoSEQ multiplex PCR; TCRdb stores in-frame clones only, minus some. The V and J calls and the clone size are those of that table, but D and trimming were determined from the DNA. The sample includes 200,000 or so clones, more than 75% of them seen just once. The CDR3 covers 13 residues. The germline gives CDR1 MDHEN, CDR2 SYDVKM. The trim removed 2 bases at V and 8 bases at J, leaving 4 bases unmatched.

The material sequenced was PBMCs or T cells enriched from blood (not recorded which). This chain uses TRBV28 with TRBJ1-2, with 8 bases identical to TRBD1. This TCR was recovered from a young man in a cohort exposed to, infected with or recovered from COVID-19 (not recorded which). The CDR3 DNA reads as TGTGCCAGCAGTTTAACGACAGGGGTCGGCTACACCTTC. It encodes CASSLTTGVGYTF.